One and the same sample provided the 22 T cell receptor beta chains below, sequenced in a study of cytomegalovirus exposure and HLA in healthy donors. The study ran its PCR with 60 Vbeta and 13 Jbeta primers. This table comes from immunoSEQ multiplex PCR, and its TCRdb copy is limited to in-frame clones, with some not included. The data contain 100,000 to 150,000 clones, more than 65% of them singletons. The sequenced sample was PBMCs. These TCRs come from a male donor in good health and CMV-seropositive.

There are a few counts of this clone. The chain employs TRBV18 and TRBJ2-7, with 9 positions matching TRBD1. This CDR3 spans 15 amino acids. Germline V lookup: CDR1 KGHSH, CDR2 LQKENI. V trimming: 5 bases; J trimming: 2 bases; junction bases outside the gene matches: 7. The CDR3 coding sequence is TGTGCCAGCTCATTAACCGGGACAGGGACCTACGAGCAGTACTTC. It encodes CASSLTGTGTYEQYF.

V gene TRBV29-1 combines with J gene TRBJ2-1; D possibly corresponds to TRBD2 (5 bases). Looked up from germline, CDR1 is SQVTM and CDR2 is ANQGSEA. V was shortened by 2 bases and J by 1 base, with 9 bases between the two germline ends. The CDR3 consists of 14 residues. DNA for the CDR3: TGCAGCGTTGAATCGCGGGCATCCTACAATGAGCAGTTCTTC. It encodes CSVESRASYNEQFF.

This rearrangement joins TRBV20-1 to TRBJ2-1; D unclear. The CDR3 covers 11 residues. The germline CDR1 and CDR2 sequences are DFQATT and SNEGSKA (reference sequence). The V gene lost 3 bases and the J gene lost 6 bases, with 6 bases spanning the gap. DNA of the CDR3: TGCAGTGCTAGGAGGTCCAATGAGCAGTTCTTC. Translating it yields CSARRSNEQFF.

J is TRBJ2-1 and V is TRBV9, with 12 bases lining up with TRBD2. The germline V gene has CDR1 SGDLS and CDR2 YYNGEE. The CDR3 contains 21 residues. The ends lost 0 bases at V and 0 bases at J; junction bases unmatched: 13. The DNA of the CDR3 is TGTGCCAGCAGCGTAGACCCAAGGGGGCTAGCGGGGGGGAGCTCCTACAATGAGCAGTTCTTC. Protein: CASSVDPRGLAGGSSYNEQFF.

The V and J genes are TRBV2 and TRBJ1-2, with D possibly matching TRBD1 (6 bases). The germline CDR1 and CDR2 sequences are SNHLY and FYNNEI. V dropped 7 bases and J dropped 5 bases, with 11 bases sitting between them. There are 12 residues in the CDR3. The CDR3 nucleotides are TGTGCCAGCACCGGACAGTCTTATGGCTACACCTTC. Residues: CASTGQSYGYTF.

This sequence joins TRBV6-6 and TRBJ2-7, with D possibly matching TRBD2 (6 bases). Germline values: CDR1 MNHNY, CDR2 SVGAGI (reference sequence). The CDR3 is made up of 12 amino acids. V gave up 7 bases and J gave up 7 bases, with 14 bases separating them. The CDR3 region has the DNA TGTGCCAGCAAACGGGCCGCGGGGGAGCAGTACTTC. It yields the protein CASKRAAGEQYF.

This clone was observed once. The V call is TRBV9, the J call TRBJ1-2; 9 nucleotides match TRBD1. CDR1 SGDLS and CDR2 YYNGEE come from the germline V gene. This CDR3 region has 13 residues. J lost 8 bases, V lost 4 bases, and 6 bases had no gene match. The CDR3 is CASSTRDRDGYTF. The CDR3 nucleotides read TGTGCCAGCAGCACCCGGGACAGGGACGGCTACACCTTC.

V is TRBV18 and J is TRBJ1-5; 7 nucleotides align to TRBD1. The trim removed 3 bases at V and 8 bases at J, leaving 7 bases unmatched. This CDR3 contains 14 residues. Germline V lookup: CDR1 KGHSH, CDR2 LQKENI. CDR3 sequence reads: CASSPRQGREPQHF. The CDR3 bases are TGTGCCAGCTCACCTAGACAGGGTCGAGAGCCCCAGCATTTT.

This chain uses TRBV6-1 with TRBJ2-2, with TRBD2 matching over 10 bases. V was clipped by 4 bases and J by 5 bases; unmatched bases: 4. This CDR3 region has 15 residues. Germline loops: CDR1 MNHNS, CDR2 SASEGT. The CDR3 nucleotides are TGTGCCAGCAGTGGCCTAGCGGGGGAAACCGGGGAGCTGTTTTTT. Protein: CASSGLAGETGELFF.

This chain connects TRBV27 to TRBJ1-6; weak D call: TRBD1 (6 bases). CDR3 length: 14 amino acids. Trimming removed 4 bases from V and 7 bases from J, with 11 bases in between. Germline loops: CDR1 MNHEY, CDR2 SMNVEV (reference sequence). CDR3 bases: TGTGCCAGCAGTTCCAGGGGTGGAAATTCACCCCTCCACTTT. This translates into CASSSRGGNSPLHF.

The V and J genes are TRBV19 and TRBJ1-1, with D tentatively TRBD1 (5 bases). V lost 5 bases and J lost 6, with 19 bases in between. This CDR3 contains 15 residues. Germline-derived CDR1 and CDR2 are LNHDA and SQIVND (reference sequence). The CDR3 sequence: CASSSHPGQGPEAFF. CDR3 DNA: TGTGCCAGTAGTTCCCACCCCGGACAAGGGCCTGAAGCTTTCTTT.

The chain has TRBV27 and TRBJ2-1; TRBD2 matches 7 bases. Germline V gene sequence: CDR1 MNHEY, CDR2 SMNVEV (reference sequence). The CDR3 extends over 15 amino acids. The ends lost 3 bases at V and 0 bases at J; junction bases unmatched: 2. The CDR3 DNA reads TGTGCCAGCAGTTTTGGCGGGAGCTCCTACAATGAGCAGTTCTTC. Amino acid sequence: CASSFGGSSYNEQFF.

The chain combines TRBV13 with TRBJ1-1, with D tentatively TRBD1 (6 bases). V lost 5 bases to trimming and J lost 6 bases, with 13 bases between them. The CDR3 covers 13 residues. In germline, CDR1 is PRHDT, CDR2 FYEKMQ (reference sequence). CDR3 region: CASSEGQNPEAFF. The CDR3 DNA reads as TGTGCCAGCAGCGAGGGACAAAACCCTGAAGCTTTCTTT.

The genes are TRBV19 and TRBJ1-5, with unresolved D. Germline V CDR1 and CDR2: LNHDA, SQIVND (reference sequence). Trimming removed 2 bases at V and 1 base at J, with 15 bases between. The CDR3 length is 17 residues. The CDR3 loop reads CASSIWSGVSSNQPQHF. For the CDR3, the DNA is TGTGCCAGTAGTATATGGAGTGGAGTTTCCAGCAATCAGCCCCAGCATTTT.

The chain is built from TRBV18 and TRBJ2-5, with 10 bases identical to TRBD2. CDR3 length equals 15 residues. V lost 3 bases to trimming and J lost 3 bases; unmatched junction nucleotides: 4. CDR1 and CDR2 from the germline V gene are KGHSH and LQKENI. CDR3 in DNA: TGTGCCAGCTCACCCGGGACTAGCGAAGAAGAGACCCAGTACTTC. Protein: CASSPGTSEEETQYF.

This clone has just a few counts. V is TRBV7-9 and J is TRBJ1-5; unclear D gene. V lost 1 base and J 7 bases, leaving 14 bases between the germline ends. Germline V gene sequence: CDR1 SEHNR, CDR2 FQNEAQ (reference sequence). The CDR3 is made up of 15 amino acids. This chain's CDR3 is CASSLEGGPKQPQHF. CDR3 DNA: TGTGCCAGCAGCTTAGAAGGTGGGCCGAAGCAGCCCCAGCATTTT.

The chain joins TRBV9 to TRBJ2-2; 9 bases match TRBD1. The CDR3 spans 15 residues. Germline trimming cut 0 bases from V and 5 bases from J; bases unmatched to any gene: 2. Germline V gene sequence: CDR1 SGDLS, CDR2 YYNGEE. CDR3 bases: TGTGCCAGCAGCGTAGCGACAGGGGGGACCGGGGAGCTGTTTTTT. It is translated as CASSVATGGTGELFF.

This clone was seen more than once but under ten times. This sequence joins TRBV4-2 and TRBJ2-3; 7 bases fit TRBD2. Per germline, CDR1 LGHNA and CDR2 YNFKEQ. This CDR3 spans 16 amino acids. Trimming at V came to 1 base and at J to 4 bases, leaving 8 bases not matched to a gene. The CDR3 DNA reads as TGTGCCAGCAGCCAAGTAGGAGGCGGGAGTGCAGATACGCAGTATTTT. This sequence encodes CASSQVGGGSADTQYF.

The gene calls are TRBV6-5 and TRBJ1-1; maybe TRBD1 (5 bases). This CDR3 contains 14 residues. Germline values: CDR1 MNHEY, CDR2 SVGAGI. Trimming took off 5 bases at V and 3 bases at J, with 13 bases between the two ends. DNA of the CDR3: TGTGCCAGCAGTAAAAGGGGTAGGGACACTGAAGCTTTCTTT. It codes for CASSKRGRDTEAFF.

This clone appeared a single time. Written as DNA, the CDR3 is TGTGCCACCAGCCGGGGGTACAATGAGCAGTTCTTC. It codes for CATSRGYNEQFF. V and J are TRBV15 and TRBJ2-1; tentatively, D is TRBD2 (6 bases). V was clipped by 5 bases and J by 4 bases, with 6 bases between them. The germline gives CDR1 LNHNV, CDR2 YYDKDF (reference sequence). The CDR3 extends over 12 amino acids. Full variable domain (rest looked up from reference TRBV15 and TRBJ2-1): DAMVIQNPRYQVTQFGKPVTLSCSQTLNHNVMYWYQQKSSQAPKLLFHYYDKDFNNEADTPDNFQSRRPNTSFCFLDIRSPGLGDTAMYLCATSRGYNEQFFGPGTRLTVL.

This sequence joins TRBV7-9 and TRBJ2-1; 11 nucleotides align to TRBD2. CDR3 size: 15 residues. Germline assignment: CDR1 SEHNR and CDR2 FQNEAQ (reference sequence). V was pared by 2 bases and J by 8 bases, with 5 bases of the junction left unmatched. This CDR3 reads CASSLPGLAVDEQFF. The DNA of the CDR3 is TGTGCCAGCAGCTTACCGGGACTAGCGGTCGATGAGCAGTTCTTC.

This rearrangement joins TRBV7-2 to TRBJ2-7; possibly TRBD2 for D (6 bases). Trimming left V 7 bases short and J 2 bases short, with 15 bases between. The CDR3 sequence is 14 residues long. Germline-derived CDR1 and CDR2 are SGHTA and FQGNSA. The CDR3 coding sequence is TGTGCCAGCACGGTAGGGAGGCTTACCTACGAGCAGTACTTC. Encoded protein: CASTVGRLTYEQYF.